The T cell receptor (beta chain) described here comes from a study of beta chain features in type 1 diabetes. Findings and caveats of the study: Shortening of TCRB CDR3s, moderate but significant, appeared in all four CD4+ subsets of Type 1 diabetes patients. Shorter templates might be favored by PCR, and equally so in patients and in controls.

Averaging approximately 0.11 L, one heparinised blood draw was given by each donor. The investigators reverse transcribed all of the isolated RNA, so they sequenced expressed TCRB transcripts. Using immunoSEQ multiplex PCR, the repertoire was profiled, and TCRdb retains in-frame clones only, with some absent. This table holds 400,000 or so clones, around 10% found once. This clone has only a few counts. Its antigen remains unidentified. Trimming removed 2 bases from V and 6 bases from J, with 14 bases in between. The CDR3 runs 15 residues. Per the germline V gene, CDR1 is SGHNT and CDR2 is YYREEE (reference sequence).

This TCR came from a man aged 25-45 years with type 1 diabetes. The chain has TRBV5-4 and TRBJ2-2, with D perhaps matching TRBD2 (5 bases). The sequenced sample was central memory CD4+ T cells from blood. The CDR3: CASSFRSAGAGELFF. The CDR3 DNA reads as TGTGCCAGCAGCTTTCGGTCCGCGGGTGCCGGGGAGCTGTTTTTT. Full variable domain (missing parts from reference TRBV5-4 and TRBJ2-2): ETGVTQSPTHLIKTRGQQVTLRCSSQSGHNTVSWYQQALGQGPQFIFQYYREEENGRGNFPPRFSGLQFPNYSSELNVNALELDDSALYLCASSFRSAGAGELFFGEGSRLTVL.